This TCR beta chain is from a study of OX40 agonist ivuxolimab in advanced cancers. TCRdb keeps only in-frame clones here, not all; method: immunoSEQ multiplex PCR. The sample carries more than 50,000 clones, more than 70% recorded once. The sequence was obtained from an adult with an advanced solid tumor such as melanoma, head and neck, liver or kidney cancer. The sample in question was CD4+ or CD8+ T cells sorted from blood, obtained in a trial of the OX40 agonist ivuxolimab.

DNA for the CDR3: TGTGCCAGCAGTTATTTCAGGGGAACTAATGAAAAACTGTTTTTT. It translates to CASSYFRGTNEKLFF. The chain employs TRBV6-6 and TRBJ1-4, with D possibly TRBD1 on 6 matching bases. In germline, CDR1 is MNHNY, CDR2 SVGAGI (reference sequence). The CDR3 spans 15 residues. With 3 bases removed from V and 1 base from J, the gap between germline ends came to 9 bases.